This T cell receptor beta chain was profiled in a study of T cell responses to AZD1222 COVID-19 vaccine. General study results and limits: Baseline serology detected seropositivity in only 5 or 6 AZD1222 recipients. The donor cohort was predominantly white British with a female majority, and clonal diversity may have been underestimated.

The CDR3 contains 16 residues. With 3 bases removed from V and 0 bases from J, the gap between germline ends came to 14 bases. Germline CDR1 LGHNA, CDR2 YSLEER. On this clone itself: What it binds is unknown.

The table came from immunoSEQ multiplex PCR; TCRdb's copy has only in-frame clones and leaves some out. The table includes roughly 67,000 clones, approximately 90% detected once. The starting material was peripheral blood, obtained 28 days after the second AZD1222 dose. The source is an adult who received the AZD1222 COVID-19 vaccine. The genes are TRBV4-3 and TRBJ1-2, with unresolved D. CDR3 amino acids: CASSQEERAANYGYTF. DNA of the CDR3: TGCGCCAGCAGCCAGGAGGAGAGGGCCGCTAACTATGGCTACACCTTC.